This TCR beta chain came from a study of CD8+CD57+ T cells in acquired aplastic anemia. Across the whole study: When averaged, DNA from sorted CD4+ and CD8+ cells came to 3 to 4 ug.

Trimming stripped 10 bases from V and 4 bases from J, with 16 bases between. Looked up from germline, CDR1 is ENHRY and CDR2 is SYGVKD. This CDR3 region has 13 residues. In the case of this clonotype: The antigen is undetermined. A clone one base away is much larger, so this may be a read error.

TCR beta VDJ and CDR3 profiles were obtained from a genomic DNA template. Using its own MiXCR run on the reads, TCRdb lists one record per CDR3 protein. The sample has 200,000 to 250,000 distinct CDR3 sequences; over 40% are singletons. Overall study findings and caveats: Patients shared some 30 CD8+ CDR3 sequences with controls.

Patients selected for sequencing had displayed CD8+CD57+ cell expansion by flow cytometry. There was no therapy given to any patient before the blood sampling took place. The TCR comes from a human donor with aplastic anemia. The rearrangement links TRBV10-3 to TRBJ1-1; D ambiguous. The source material was sorted CD4+, CD8+, or CD8+CD57+ T cells (not recorded which) from PBMCs. The CDR3 region has the DNA TGTGCCAGCAGGAGGGCCGAGAGCACTGAAGCTTTCTTT. This gives the protein CASRRAESTEAFF.